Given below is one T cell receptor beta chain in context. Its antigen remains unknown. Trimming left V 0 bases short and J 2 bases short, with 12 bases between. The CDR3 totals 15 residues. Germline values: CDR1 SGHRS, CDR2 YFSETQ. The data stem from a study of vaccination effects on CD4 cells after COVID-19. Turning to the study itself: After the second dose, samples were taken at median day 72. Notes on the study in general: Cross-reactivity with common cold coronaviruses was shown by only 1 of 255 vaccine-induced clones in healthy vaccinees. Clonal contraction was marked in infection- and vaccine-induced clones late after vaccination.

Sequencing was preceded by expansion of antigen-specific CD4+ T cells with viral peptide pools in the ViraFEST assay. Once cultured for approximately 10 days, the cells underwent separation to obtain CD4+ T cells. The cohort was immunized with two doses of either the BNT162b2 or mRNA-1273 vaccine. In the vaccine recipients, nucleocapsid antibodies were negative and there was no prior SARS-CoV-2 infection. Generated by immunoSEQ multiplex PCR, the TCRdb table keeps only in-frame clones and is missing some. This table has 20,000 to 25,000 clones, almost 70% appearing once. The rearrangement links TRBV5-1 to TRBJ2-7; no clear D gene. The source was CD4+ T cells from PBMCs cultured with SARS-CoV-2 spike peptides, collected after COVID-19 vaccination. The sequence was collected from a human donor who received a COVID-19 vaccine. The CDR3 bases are TGCGCCAGCAGCTTGGTGTTTGGCGGAGCCTACGAGCAGTACTTC. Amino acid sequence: CASSLVFGGAYEQYF.